This TCR beta chain was found in a study of radiation and T cells in renal cell carcinoma. Points from the study as a whole: Dominant CDR3 motifs occupied more repertoire in irradiated than control tumors. Tumor samples were small regions of approximately 0.92 g. Pretreatment tumor biopsies were lacking, so baseline clonotypes are unknown.

In the case of this clone: Its antigen remains unidentified.

As for treatment: 15 Gy SBRT to primary tumor, nephrectomy 4 weeks later. The tumor was a clear cell renal cell carcinoma. Looked up from germline, CDR1 is LNHDA and CDR2 is SQIVND (reference sequence). Trimming took 5 bases from V and 0 from J; bases not matched to a gene: 10. This CDR3 region has 17 residues. Method: immunoSEQ multiplex PCR; TCRdb's copy keeps in-frame clones and lacks some. Here the sample spans 15,000 to 20,000 clones, 64% being singletons. Sequences were derived from tumor tissue, sampled from a patient whose treatment included radiotherapy and nephrectomy. The clonotype was recovered from a woman in her 70s with renal cell carcinoma. V and J are TRBV19 and TRBJ1-5; 7 bases agree with TRBD1. DNA of the CDR3: TGTGCCAGTAGTCCCGACCGGGGACAGTATAGCAATCAGCCCCAGCATTTT. Translating it yields CASSPDRGQYSNQPQHF.